These 25 T cell receptor beta chains were sequenced from one sample in a study of T cell repertoires in cytomegalovirus infection. Which antigens these TCRs recognize remains unknown. One entry per CDR3 protein, called by TCRdb with MiXCR from the reads. The sample consists of 550,000 to 850,000 distinct CDR3 sequences, around a third of them appearing once. The material was cultured PBMCs, obtained from culture after CMV antigen stimulation. All receptors come from a human donor in good health (CMV status not recorded). Some clones in this sample may be carry-over from other donors' samples.

This clonotype has just a few counts. The V call is TRBV28, the J call TRBJ2-3, with 8 bases matching TRBD2. CDR1 is MDHEN, CDR2 SYDVKM, per germline. There are 17 residues in the CDR3. Germline trimming cut 4 bases from V and 2 bases from J; bases unmatched to any gene: 11. The CDR3 sequence: CASSSREAGATTDTQYF. The CDR3 nucleotides are TGTGCCAGCAGTTCGCGGGAAGCGGGGGCCACCACAGATACGCAGTATTTT.

The rearrangement uses TRBV20-1 and TRBJ1-4; 7 nucleotides line up with TRBD1. CDR1 DFQATT and CDR2 SNEGSKA come from the germline V gene (reference sequence). The CDR3 contains 15 residues. After removal of 1 base from V and 4 bases from J, the junction contained 6 bases not matched to a gene. CDR3 sequence (DNA): TGCAGTGCTAGAGGCCGCGGGACAGTTAATGAAAAACTGTTTTTT. The encoded protein is CSARGRGTVNEKLFF.

V usage is TRBV6-2 or TRBV6-3 and J usage is TRBJ2-2; possibly TRBD2 for D (5 bases). V dropped 3 bases and J dropped 2 bases, with 10 bases sitting between them. Germline CDR1 and CDR2: MNHEY and SVGEGT. The CDR3 spans 15 residues. The CDR3, as DNA: TGTGCCAGCAGTTATATTCGGGGTAACACCGGGGAGCTGTTTTTT. This gives the protein CASSYIRGNTGELFF.

V and J are TRBV24-1 and TRBJ2-1; D might be TRBD1 or TRBD2, each matching 6 bases. This CDR3 comprises 16 residues. Trimming shortened V by 3 bases and J by 4 bases, and 15 bases separated the two germline ends. Germline assignment: CDR1 KGHDR and CDR2 SFDVKD. CDR3 sequence reads: CATSDPGALSYNEQFF. The CDR3 DNA sequence: TGTGCCACCAGTGATCCGGGGGCGCTTAGTTACAATGAGCAGTTCTTC.

This clonotype was seen repeatedly, ten times or more. The chain employs TRBV7-2 and TRBJ1-5, with D maybe TRBD1 (6 bases). The CDR3 is made up of 15 amino acids. In germline, CDR1 is SGHTA, CDR2 FQGNSA. V lost 1 base and J lost 11, with 18 bases in between. CDR3 in amino acids: CASSLGGGGTKSQHF. CDR3 in DNA: TGTGCCAGCAGCTTAGGAGGGGGGGGGACGAAGTCCCAGCATTTT.

In this sample, this clonotype turned up a few times. The gene calls are TRBV12-3 or TRBV12-4 and TRBJ2-3; D remains ambiguous. The CDR3 runs to 18 residues. V lost 2 bases, J lost 1 base, and 19 bases lay in between. CDR3 bases: TGTGCCAGCAGTTTAATCGGGCGGACCCCGTCTGGCACAGATACGCAGTATTTT. This translates into CASSLIGRTPSGTDTQYF.

This chain joins TRBV11-2 and TRBJ2-7; the D gene is possibly TRBD2 (6 bases). V was pared by 1 base and J by 4 bases, with 11 bases between. Germline V gene lookup returns CDR1 SGHAT and CDR2 FQNNGV. CDR3 size: 14 residues. The chain's CDR3 is CASSLAGVKYEQYF. CDR3 in DNA: TGTGCCAGCAGCTTAGCGGGGGTCAAGTACGAGCAGTACTTC.

This clonotype has just a few counts. The V gene is TRBV2, the J gene TRBJ2-3, with D perhaps TRBD1 (5 bases). Germline V CDR1 and CDR2: SNHLY, FYNNEI. V was clipped by 4 bases and J by 0 bases, with 14 bases between them. The CDR3 runs 16 residues. This chain's CDR3 is CASSAVGRPSTDTQYF. DNA for the CDR3: TGTGCCAGCAGTGCGGTGGGGCGACCTAGCACAGATACGCAGTATTTT.

This clonotype has a handful of counts. The gene calls are TRBV10-3 and TRBJ1-2; 8 bases agree with TRBD1. Germline CDR1 ENHRY, CDR2 SYGVKD. J gave up 5 bases and V 6 bases, and 14 bases lay outside the gene matches. This CDR3 comprises 16 residues. The CDR3 loop reads CAISAGQAKGIYGYTF. CDR3 sequence (DNA): TGTGCCATCAGCGCGGGACAGGCCAAGGGGATATATGGCTACACCTTC.

The sample holds a few counts of this clonotype. The gene calls are TRBV2 and TRBJ2-7; possibly TRBD2 for D (5 bases). Germline values: CDR1 SNHLY, CDR2 FYNNEI. The CDR3 covers 14 residues. The V end was cut by 3 bases, the J end by 3 bases, with 12 bases between. For the CDR3, the DNA is TGTGCCAGCAGTGACCTCGGGGTTATCTACGAGCAGTACTTC. This gives the protein CASSDLGVIYEQYF.

This clonotype occurred a few times. V usage is TRBV10-3 and J usage is TRBJ2-3; 8 bases fit TRBD2. The CDR3 length is 16 residues. The V gene's germline CDR1 is ENHRY and CDR2 SYGVKD. V shed 4 bases and J 6 bases; nucleotides not matched to a gene: 12. This chain's CDR3 is CAISGTAGASSDTQYF. CDR3 in DNA: TGTGCCATCAGTGGGACAGCGGGAGCCTCATCCGATACGCAGTATTTT.

This clonotype was recorded at least ten times. The CDR3 spells CASSPLGGLIYEQYF. The CDR3 DNA is TGTGCCAGCAGCCCCTTGGGGGGGCTGATCTACGAGCAGTACTTC. This chain joins TRBV7-2 and TRBJ2-7; D perhaps matches TRBD2 (7 bases). Trimming took 5 bases from V and 3 from J, leaving 17 bases between them. CDR1 is SGHTA, CDR2 FQGNSA, per germline. This CDR3 is built from 15 residues.

V and J are TRBV7-2 and TRBJ1-1; D is possibly TRBD1 (6 bases). The CDR3 has 15 amino acids. The V end lost 1 base, the J end lost 11 bases, and 20 bases lay between the germline ends. Germline V gene lookup returns CDR1 SGHTA and CDR2 FQGNSA. The CDR3: CASSLVGGGLTFAFF. As DNA, the CDR3 is TGTGCCAGCAGCTTAGTGGGAGGGGGGTTAACCTTTGCTTTCTTT.

The J gene is TRBJ1-2, the V gene TRBV4-2, with D possibly being TRBD1 (5 bases). This CDR3 contains 16 residues. Trimming took 1 base from V and 7 from J, leaving 19 bases between them. CDR1 LGHNA and CDR2 YNFKEQ come from the germline V gene. This chain's CDR3 is CASSQVGSPGTFGYTF. The CDR3 coding sequence is TGTGCCAGCAGCCAAGTTGGGAGCCCAGGGACCTTTGGCTACACCTTC.

This chain uses TRBV7-9 with TRBJ1-6; the match to TRBD1 covers 10 bases. V dropped 1 base and J dropped 7; count of bases not matched to a gene: 16. The CDR3 is 20 residues long. Germline loops: CDR1 SEHNR, CDR2 FQNEAQ (reference sequence). CDR3 in DNA: TGTGCCAGCAGCTTAGTGCAGGACAGGGGGTTGTTCGGGAGAAATTCACCCCTCCACTTT. Translating it yields CASSLVQDRGLFGRNSPLHF.

This chain uses TRBV3-1 with TRBJ1-1, with D possibly being TRBD1 (6 bases). The CDR3 has 13 amino acids. Germline CDR1 LGHDT, CDR2 YNNKEL (reference sequence). V was shortened by 7 bases and J by 4 bases, with 13 bases between the two germline ends. The CDR3: CASTRQDSTEAFF. CDR3 DNA: TGTGCCAGCACCCGACAGGATTCCACTGAAGCTTTCTTT.

This sequence joins TRBV6-5 and TRBJ2-1; the D gene is possibly TRBD2 (6 bases). The V and J ends lost 5 bases and 0 bases respectively, with 11 bases between them. This CDR3 has 15 amino acids. The germline V gene has CDR1 MNHEY and CDR2 SVGAGI. Written as DNA, the CDR3 is TGTGCCAGCAGTACGGACGGGAGCTCCTACAATGAGCAGTTCTTC. This gives the protein CASSTDGSSYNEQFF.

The table lists this clonotype with many counts. The V and J genes are TRBV7-6 and TRBJ1-6; D is uncertain. The CDR3 spans 19 residues. Between the trimmed V and J ends, which lost 1 base and 7 bases, there was a span of 23 bases. Germline-derived CDR1 and CDR2 are SGHVS and FNYEAQ. The CDR3 nucleotides are TGTGCCAGCAGCTTAGAACCCCTCACCGAACCGGGAGGAAATTCACCCCTCCACTTT. Translating it yields CASSLEPLTEPGGNSPLHF.

There are many counts of this clonotype. J is TRBJ2-1 and V is TRBV7-2, with 8 bases identical to TRBD1. The V segment lost 5 bases and the J segment 7 bases; nucleotides outside the gene matches: 13. Germline lookup yields CDR1 SGHTA and CDR2 FQGNSA. The length of the CDR3 is 16 residues. The CDR3 protein is CASSPTGTGIWNEQFF. The CDR3 DNA reads TGTGCCAGCAGCCCAACCGGGACAGGTATTTGGAATGAGCAGTTCTTC.

The chain employs TRBV5-1 and TRBJ2-1, with D unclear. This CDR3 region has 16 residues. Germline V gene data show CDR1 as SGHRS and CDR2 as YFSETQ. The V end lost 4 bases, the J end lost 0 bases, and 14 bases lay between the germline ends. The CDR3 DNA is TGCGCCAGCAGCCTGAGACTCAGAAGCTCCTACAATGAGCAGTTCTTC. Translation gives CASSLRLRSSYNEQFF.

This clonotype was picked up one time. The chain employs TRBV2 and TRBJ2-6; D unclear. The germline V gene has CDR1 SNHLY and CDR2 FYNNEI. Trimming removed 7 bases at V and 1 base at J, with 8 bases between. The CDR3 extends over 14 amino acids. The CDR3 DNA follows: TGTGCCAGCATAGGTGAATCTGGGGCCAACGTCCTGACTTTC. Residues: CASIGESGANVLTF.

This clonotype appeared a few times. This chain uses TRBV20-1 with TRBJ2-1; D uncertain. The V gene lost 3 bases and the J gene lost 0 bases, with 9 bases spanning the gap. The CDR3 runs 14 residues. Germline V CDR1 and CDR2: DFQATT, SNEGSKA (reference sequence). CDR3 region: CSASSRNSYNEQFF. As DNA, the CDR3 is TGCAGTGCTAGCTCTAGAAACTCCTACAATGAGCAGTTCTTC.

This clonotype was picked up many times. The genes are TRBV7-6 and TRBJ2-7, with 10 positions matching TRBD1. Germline V gives CDR1 SGHVS, CDR2 FNYEAQ. The V gene end was trimmed by 3 bases and the J gene end by 6 bases; junction bases not matched to a gene: 2. CDR3 size: 13 residues. CDR3 sequence (DNA): TGTGCCAGCAGCTTTCGGACAGGGGGCGAGCAGTACTTC. It codes for CASSFRTGGEQYF.

This clonotype was recorded a few times. The V call is TRBV20-1, the J call TRBJ1-1; D is undetermined. Looked up from germline, CDR1 is DFQATT and CDR2 is SNEGSKA (reference sequence). V was cut by 0 bases and J by 1 base, with 12 bases left in between. The CDR3 covers 15 residues. CDR3 region: CSARDRTNANTEAFF. For the CDR3, the DNA is TGCAGTGCTAGAGACCGGACCAACGCGAACACTGAAGCTTTCTTT.

The chain uses TRBV6-2 or TRBV6-3 and TRBJ2-1; 12 bases agree with TRBD2. CDR3 length equals 15 residues. Germline V lookup: CDR1 MNHEY, CDR2 SVGEGT. V shed 2 bases, J shed 6 bases, and the junction held 2 bases outside the gene matches. The CDR3 spells CASSYTSGRTNEQFF. For the CDR3, the DNA is TGTGCCAGCAGTTACACTAGCGGGAGGACCAATGAGCAGTTCTTC.